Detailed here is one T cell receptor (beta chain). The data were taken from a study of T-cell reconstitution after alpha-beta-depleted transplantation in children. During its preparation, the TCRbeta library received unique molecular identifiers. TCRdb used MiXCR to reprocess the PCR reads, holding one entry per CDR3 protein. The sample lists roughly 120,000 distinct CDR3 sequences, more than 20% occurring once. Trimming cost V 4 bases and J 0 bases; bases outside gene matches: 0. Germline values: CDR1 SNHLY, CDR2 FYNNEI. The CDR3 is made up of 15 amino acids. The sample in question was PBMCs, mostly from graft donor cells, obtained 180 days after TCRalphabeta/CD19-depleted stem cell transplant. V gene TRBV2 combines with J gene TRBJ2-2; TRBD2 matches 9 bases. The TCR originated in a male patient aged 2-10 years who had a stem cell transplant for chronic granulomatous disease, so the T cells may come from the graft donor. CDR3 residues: CASSVAGANTGELFF. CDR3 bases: TGTGCCAGCAGTGTAGCGGGGGCGAACACCGGGGAGCTGTTTTTT.